The clone carrying this TCR beta chain showed up just a few times. Its antigen is still unknown. TCRdb processed the 5' RACE reads anew with MiXCR; each CDR3 protein has one entry. The sample holds roughly 13,000 distinct CDR3 sequences, more than 20% seen once. Study results and limitations: Tumor memory CD4+ T cell TCR gene usage clustered with blood and lymph node memory CD4+ cells and lymph node naive CD4+ cells.

Sequencing was performed on naive CD4+ T cells sorted from blood. Described subset: naive CD4+ T cells, CD4+CD45RA+CD25-. The TCR originated in a female donor with breast cancer.

The CDR3 bases are TGTGCCAGCAGTACGACAGGGGTCGGTCAGCCCCAGCATTTT. It codes for CASSTTGVGQPQHF. V usage is TRBV12-3 or TRBV12-4 and J usage is TRBJ1-5, with 8 bases identical to TRBD1. The junction had 6 bases not matched to a gene; V was cut back by 5 bases and J by 6 bases. This CDR3 spans 14 amino acids.